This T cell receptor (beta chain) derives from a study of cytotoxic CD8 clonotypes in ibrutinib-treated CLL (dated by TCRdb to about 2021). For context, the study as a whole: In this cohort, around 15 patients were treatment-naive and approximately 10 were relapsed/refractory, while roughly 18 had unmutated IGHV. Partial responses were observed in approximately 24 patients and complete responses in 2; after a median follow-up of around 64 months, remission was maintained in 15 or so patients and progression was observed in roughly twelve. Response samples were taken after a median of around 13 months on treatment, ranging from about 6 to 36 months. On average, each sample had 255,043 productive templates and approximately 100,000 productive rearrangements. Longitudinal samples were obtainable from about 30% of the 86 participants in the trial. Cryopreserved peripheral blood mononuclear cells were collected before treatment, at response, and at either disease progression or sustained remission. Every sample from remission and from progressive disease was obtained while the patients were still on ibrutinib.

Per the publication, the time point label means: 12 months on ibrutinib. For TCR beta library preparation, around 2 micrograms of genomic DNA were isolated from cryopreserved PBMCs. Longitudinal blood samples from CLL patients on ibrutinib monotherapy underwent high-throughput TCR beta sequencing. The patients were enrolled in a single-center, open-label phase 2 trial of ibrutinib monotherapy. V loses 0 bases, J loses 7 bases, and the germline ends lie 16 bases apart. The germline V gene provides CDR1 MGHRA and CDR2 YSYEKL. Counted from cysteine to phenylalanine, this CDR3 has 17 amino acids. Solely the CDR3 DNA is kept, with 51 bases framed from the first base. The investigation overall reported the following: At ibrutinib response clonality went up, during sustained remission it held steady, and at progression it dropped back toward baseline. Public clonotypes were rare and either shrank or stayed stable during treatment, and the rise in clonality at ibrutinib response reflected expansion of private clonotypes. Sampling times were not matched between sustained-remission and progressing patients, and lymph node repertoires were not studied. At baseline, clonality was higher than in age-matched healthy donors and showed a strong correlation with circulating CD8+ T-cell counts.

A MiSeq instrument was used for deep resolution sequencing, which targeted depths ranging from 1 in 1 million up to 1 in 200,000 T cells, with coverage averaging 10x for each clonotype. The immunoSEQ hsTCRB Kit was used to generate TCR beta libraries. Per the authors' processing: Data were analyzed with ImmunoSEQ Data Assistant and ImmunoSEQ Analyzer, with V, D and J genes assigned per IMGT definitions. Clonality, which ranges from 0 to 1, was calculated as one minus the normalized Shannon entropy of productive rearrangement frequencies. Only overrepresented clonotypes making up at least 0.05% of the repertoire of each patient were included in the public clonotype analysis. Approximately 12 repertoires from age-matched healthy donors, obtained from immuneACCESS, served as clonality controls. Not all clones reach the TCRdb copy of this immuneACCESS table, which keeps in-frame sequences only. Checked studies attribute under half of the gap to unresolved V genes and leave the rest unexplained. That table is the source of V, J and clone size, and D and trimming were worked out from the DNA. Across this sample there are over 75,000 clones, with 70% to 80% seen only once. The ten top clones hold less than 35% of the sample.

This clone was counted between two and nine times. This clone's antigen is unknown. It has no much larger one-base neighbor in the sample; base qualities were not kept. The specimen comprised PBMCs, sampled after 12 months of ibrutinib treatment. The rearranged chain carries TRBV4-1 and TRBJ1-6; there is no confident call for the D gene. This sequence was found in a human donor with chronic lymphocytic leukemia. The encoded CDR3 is CASSQDPRTAINSPLHF. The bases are TGCGCCAGCAGCCAAGATCCCAGGACGGCAATCAATTCACCCCTCCACTTT.